Listed below are T cell receptor beta chains from one sample, sequenced in a study of blood T cell repertoires in COVID-19. TCRdb's copy holds only in-frame clones and misses some; the assay was immunoSEQ multiplex PCR. The sample yields tens of thousands of clones, 86% seen once. Sequences were obtained from peripheral blood. The receptors were sampled from a human donor in a cohort sampled during active COVID-19. The CDR3 runs from the conserved cysteine through the conserved F or W. D genes are given only for firm matches. Expanded clones are given a class, and other clones once, few, many or no size at all.

TRBJ1-1	-	-	13	TRBV7-3	TGTGCCAGCAGCCGCGGGACGAACACTGAAGCTTTCTTT	CASSRGTNTEAFF
TRBJ1-5	TRBD1	-	14	TRBV28	TGTGCCACAACTACCGGGACAGGCAATCAGCCCCAGCATTTT	CATTTGTGNQPQHF
TRBJ1-1	-	few	15	TRBV18	TGTGCCAGCTCACCGGCCGGACGGGGGAACACTGAAGCTTTCTTT	CASSPAGRGNTEAFF
TRBJ2-5	-	-	17	TRBV27	TGTGCCAGCAGTTTAATGTCGTGGGGCAGCAACCAAGAGACCCAGTACTTC	CASSLMSWGSNQETQYF
TRBJ1-1	-	-	14	TRBV6-5	TGTGCCAGCAGAGAGGGATGGGGGCGGACTGAAGCTTTCTTT	CASREGWGRTEAFF
TRBJ2-5	TRBD2	-	15	TRBV28	TGTGCCAGCAACCGGGGGGGGCTAGCCCTAGAGACCCAGTACTTC	CASNRGGLALETQYF
TRBJ2-1	TRBD2	few	14	TRBV13	TGTGCCAGCGGAGGACTAGCGGGAGGATCTGAGCAGTTCTTC	CASGGLAGGSEQFF
TRBJ2-3	TRBD1	-	16	TRBV5-4	TGTGCCAGCAGCACTAGACAGGGGGTGAGCACAGATACGCAGTATTTT	CASSTRQGVSTDTQYF
TRBJ2-5	TRBD2	-	15	TRBV24-1	TGTGCCACCAGTGACCCAGGGCACCCCGGGAGGGCCCAGTACTTC	CATSDPGHPGRAQYF
TRBJ1-2	TRBD1	-	13	TRBV12-3/TRBV12-4	TGTGCCAGCAGTTTAGGGCAGGGGGCTCTATACACCTTC	CASSLGQGALYTF
TRBJ2-7	-	-	11	TRBV20-1	TGCAGTGCAACCGGGAACTACGAGCAGTACTTC	CSATGNYEQYF
TRBJ2-1	-	few	16	TRBV6-6	TGTGCCAGCAGTCGATTCGGAGGGGCTAGCTACAATGAGCAGTTCTTC	CASSRFGGASYNEQFF
TRBJ2-6	-	-	15	TRBV5-1	TGCGCCAGCAGCTTGCATAGAAGTGGGGCCAACGTCCTGACTTTC	CASSLHRSGANVLTF
TRBJ1-2	TRBD1	-	15	TRBV7-8	TGTGCCAGCAGCTCCAGGGACAGGGGCTGGGGCGGCTACACCTTC	CASSSRDRGWGGYTF